Sequencing of this TCR beta chain was carried out in a study of shared clonotypes between healthy human individuals. CDR3 size: 16 residues. The V end was cut by 3 bases, the J end by 0 bases, with 14 bases between. CDR1 is LNHDA, CDR2 SQIVND, per germline (reference sequence). CD8 cells regarded as naive lacked CD45RO, were positively chosen for CCR7, and omitted terminally differentiated effector memory CD45RA+ cells. Generated by immunoSEQ multiplex PCR, the TCRdb table keeps only in-frame clones and is missing some. Of 760,000 or so clones listed, approximately 97% were seen once; the top ten hold about 0.22%.

This chain links TRBV19 with TRBJ1-1, with no clear D. The source of this sequence is a young man in good health. The sequenced sample consisted of naive CD8+ T cells sorted from blood. CDR3 coding DNA: TGTGCCAGTAGTATCTCAGGCTACCCAATGAACACTGAAGCTTTCTTT. Protein: CASSISGYPMNTEAFF.